This TCR beta chain was profiled in a study of cytomegalovirus exposure and HLA in healthy donors. The ends were cut back, 1 base at V and 8 bases at J, with 8 bases in the middle. The V gene's germline CDR1 is DFQATT and CDR2 SNEGSKA (reference sequence). The CDR3 covers 11 residues. Researchers ran the PCR with 60 Vbeta and 13 Jbeta primers. Measured with immunoSEQ multiplex PCR; TCRdb has only the in-frame clones, and not every one. The sample records roughly 130,000 clones, around three quarters being singletons. The sequenced material came from PBMCs. The clonotype originates from a man aged 30 to 39 in good health and CMV-seronegative. The chain links TRBV20-1 to TRBJ1-1, with no clear D. CDR3 protein: CSARVSGEAFF. The CDR3 coding sequence is TGCAGTGCTAGAGTTTCGGGGGAAGCTTTCTTT.